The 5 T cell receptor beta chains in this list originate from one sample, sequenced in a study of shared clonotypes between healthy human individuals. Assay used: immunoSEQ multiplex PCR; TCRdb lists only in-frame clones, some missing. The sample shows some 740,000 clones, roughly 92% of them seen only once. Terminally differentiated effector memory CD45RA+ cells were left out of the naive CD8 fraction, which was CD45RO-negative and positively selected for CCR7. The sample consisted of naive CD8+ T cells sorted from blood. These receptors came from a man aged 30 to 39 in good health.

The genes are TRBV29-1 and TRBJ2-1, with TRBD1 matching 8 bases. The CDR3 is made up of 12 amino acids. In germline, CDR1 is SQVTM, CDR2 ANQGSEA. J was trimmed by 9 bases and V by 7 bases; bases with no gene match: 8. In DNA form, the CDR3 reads TGCAGCGGCGACAGGGGTACAGGTGAGCAGTTCTTC. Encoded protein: CSGDRGTGEQFF.

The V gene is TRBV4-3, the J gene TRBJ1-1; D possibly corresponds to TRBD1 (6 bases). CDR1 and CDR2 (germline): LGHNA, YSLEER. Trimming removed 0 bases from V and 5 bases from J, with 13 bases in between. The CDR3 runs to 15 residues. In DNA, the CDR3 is TGCGCCAGCAGCCAAGATGCGGGGGCGGGTACTGAAGCTTTCTTT. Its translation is CASSQDAGAGTEAFF.

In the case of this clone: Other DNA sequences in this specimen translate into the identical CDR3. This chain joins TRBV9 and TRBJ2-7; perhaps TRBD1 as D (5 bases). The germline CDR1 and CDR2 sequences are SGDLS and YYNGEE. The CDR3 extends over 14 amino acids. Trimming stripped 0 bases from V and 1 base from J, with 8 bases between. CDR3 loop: CASSVGGRSYEQYF. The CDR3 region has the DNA TGTGCCAGCAGCGTAGGGGGCAGGTCCTACGAGCAGTACTTC.

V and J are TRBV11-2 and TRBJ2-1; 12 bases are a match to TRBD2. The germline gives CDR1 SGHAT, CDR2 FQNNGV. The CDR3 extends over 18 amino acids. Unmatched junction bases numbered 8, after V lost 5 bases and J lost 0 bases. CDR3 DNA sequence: TGTGCCAGCAGCAGCGGGACTAGCGGGCCCAGCTCCTACAATGAGCAGTTCTTC. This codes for CASSSGTSGPSSYNEQFF.

The CDR3 loop reads CASSQKGLDDTQYF. CDR3 DNA: TGCGCCAGCAGCCAAAAGGGTCTCGATGATACGCAGTATTTT. The rearrangement joins TRBV4-1 to TRBJ2-3; D is undetermined. This CDR3 has 14 residues. The V gene lost 2 bases and the J gene lost 6 bases, with 12 bases spanning the gap. CDR1 and CDR2 (germline): MGHRA, YSYEKL.